This paragraph reports one T cell receptor (beta chain). Its antigen remains unidentified. The template for TCR beta VDJ and CDR3 sequence profiling was genomic DNA. TCRdb itself ran the reads through MiXCR, one entry per CDR3 protein. This sample has about 160,000 distinct CDR3 sequences, with about two thirds found just once. This entry comes from a study of CD8+CD57+ T cells in acquired aplastic anemia. The study's findings and limits: Patients and healthy controls showed no significant CD8+ Simpson's diversity difference.

This CDR3 region has 17 residues. V gave up 2 bases and J gave up 5 bases, with 19 bases separating them. The germline gives CDR1 SGHVS, CDR2 FNYEAQ. In patients chosen for sequencing, flow cytometry had shown CD8+CD57+ cell expansion. The origin of this receptor is a human donor with aplastic anemia. Material: sorted CD4+, CD8+, or CD8+CD57+ T cells (not recorded which) from PBMCs. V is TRBV7-6 and J is TRBJ1-3, with a tentative D call TRBD1 (6 bases). The CDR3 coding sequence is TGTGCCAGCAGCTTACGTGGGGGGCCAGGGACGAGAAACACCATATATTTT. This translates into CASSLRGGPGTRNTIYF.